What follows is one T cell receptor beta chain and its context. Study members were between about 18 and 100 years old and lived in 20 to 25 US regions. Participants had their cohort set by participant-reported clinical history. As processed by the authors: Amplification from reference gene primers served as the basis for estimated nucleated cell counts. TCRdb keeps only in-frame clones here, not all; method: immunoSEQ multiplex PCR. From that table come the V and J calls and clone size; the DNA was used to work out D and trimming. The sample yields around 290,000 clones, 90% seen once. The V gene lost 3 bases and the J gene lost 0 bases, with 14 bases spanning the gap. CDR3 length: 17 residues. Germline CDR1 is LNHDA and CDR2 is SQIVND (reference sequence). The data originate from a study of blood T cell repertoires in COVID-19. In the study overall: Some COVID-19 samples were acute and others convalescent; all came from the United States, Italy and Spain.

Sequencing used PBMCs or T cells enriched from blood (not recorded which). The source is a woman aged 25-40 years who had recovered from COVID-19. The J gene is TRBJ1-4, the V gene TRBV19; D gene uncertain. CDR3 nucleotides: TGTGCCAGTAGTATTGTCAGGATGGATGCAACTAATGAAAAACTGTTTTTT. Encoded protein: CASSIVRMDATNEKLFF.